This T cell receptor beta chain originates from a study of shared clonotypes between healthy human individuals. This CDR3 spans 13 amino acids. Germline lookup yields CDR1 SGHDN and CDR2 FVKESK. Trimming cost V 5 bases and J 9 bases; bases outside gene matches: 7. Measured with immunoSEQ multiplex PCR; TCRdb has only the in-frame clones, and not every one. The table shows about 460,000 clones, with 77% occurring only once. This clone was observed a single time. The sequence was obtained from a woman aged 40 to 50 in good health. Some clones in this sample may be carry-over from other donors' samples. The sample taken for sequencing was PBMCs. The chain carries TRBV14 and TRBJ2-3, with 8 positions matching TRBD1. CDR3 protein: CASSVRQGFTQYF. CDR3 nucleotide sequence: TGTGCCAGCAGCGTCCGACAGGGGTTCACGCAGTATTTT.